The next 31 T cell receptor beta chains were all read from a single sample in a study of blood T cell repertoires in COVID-19. The repertoire was sequenced with immunoSEQ multiplex PCR; TCRdb's copy has only in-frame clones and lacks some. The sample has roughly 150,000 clones, roughly 90% seen once; the top ten hold approximately 3%. Sequenced sample: peripheral blood. The origin of the receptors is a man aged 60 to 69 with acute or convalescent COVID-19.

The CDR3 here is CASSQVPIVRGGGYEQYF. The DNA of the CDR3 is TGTGCCAGCAGCCAAGTCCCCATCGTCCGGGGAGGGGGCTACGAGCAGTACTTC. The V call is TRBV4-2, the J call TRBJ2-7; D perhaps matches TRBD2 (7 bases). Looked up from germline, CDR1 is LGHNA and CDR2 is YNFKEQ. The CDR3 covers 18 residues. V lost 1 base and J lost 3, with 22 bases in between.

The chain carries TRBV12-3 or TRBV12-4 and TRBJ1-1; no reliable D call. There are 13 residues in the CDR3. V was trimmed by 5 bases and J by 6 bases, leaving 13 bases between them. CDR3 nucleotide sequence: TGTGCCAGCAGTCCGAGGGCGCGGTCTGAAGCTTTCTTT. It translates to CASSPRARSEAFF.

The CDR3 nucleotides are TGTGCCAGCAGTTACTCCGGCAGGGTGGATTCACCCCTCCACTTT. Translation: CASSYSGRVDSPLHF. The genes are TRBV6-5 and TRBJ1-6; tentative D call: TRBD1 (5 bases). The CDR3 consists of 15 residues. CDR1 is MNHEY and CDR2 is SVGAGI in the germline V gene. V dropped 0 bases and J dropped 8 bases, with 11 bases sitting between them.

The chain combines TRBV19 with TRBJ1-5; 8 nucleotides align to TRBD1. In germline, CDR1 is LNHDA, CDR2 SQIVND (reference sequence). Trimming removed 0 bases from V and 6 bases from J; junction bases left unmatched: 4. The CDR3 is made up of 15 amino acids. CDR3 nucleotide sequence: TGTGCCAGTAGTATAGACCCAGGGGGCGGTCAGCCCCAGCATTTT. Protein product: CASSIDPGGGQPQHF.

In the case of this clone: Other DNA sequences in this sample translate to the same CDR3. This rearrangement joins TRBV18 to TRBJ2-2; TRBD2 aligns across 9 bases. V lost 4 bases, J lost 2 bases, and 5 bases stayed unmatched. CDR3 length: 16 amino acids. CDR1 and CDR2 (germline): KGHSH, LQKENI. The CDR3 protein is CASSLSGGLNTGELFF. CDR3 coding DNA: TGTGCCAGCTCACTTAGCGGGGGCCTAAACACCGGGGAGCTGTTTTTT.

This chain joins TRBV18 and TRBJ1-5, with D perhaps matching TRBD1 (6 bases). Trimming stripped 1 base from V and 7 bases from J, with 14 bases between. The CDR3 totals 15 residues. Per germline, CDR1 KGHSH and CDR2 LQKENI. CDR3 nucleotide sequence: TGTGCCAGCTCACCACAGGGGGTCCGGGACCAGCCCCAGCATTTT. Its translation is CASSPQGVRDQPQHF.

Comments on this clone: One end of the junction is discordant with germline, which a read error may explain. The V call is TRBV5-8, the J call TRBJ1-3; possibly TRBD1 for D (6 bases). The CDR3 covers 11 residues. Germline V gene sequence: CDR1 SGHTS, CDR2 YDEGEE. Here the CDR3 DNA reads TGTGCCAGCACCAGGACAGCTTCTGTGGCCTTT. Its translation: CASTRTASVAF.

This clone appeared once. The chain employs TRBV2 and TRBJ1-6, with 9 bases lining up with TRBD1. The germline V gene has CDR1 SNHLY and CDR2 FYNNEI. V gave up 7 bases and J gave up 10 bases; unmatched junction bases: 8. The CDR3 runs 14 residues. The CDR3 protein is CASMRRDRASPLHF. CDR3 nucleotide sequence: TGTGCCAGCATGCGCCGGGACAGGGCCTCACCCCTCCACTTT.

The chain joins TRBV4-1 to TRBJ1-2, with TRBD1 matching over 9 bases. V shed 5 bases, J shed 4 bases, and the junction held 8 bases outside the gene matches. The CDR3 loop spans 15 amino acids. Germline values: CDR1 MGHRA, CDR2 YSYEKL. CDR3 DNA: TGCGCCAGCAGCGCACCGGGACAGGGATCCTATGGCTACACCTTC. Its translation is CASSAPGQGSYGYTF.

On this clone: An end of the junction does not agree with germline; a read error may underlie this. The CDR3 sequence is CASAPTSGGHFSYNEQFF. The CDR3 DNA is TGTGCCAGCGCACCAACTAGCGGGGGGCATTTCTCCTACAATGAGCAGTTCTTC. The gene calls are TRBV18 and TRBJ2-1, with 12 bases lining up with TRBD2. Germline V gene lookup returns CDR1 KGHSH and CDR2 LQKENI. This CDR3 is built from 18 residues.

The CDR3 here is CASSLVGYGYTF. CDR3 DNA sequence: TGTGCCAGCAGCTTAGTCGGCTATGGCTACACCTTC. This chain connects TRBV7-2 to TRBJ1-2; D call uncertain. The ends were cut back, 1 base at V and 4 bases at J, with 4 bases in the middle. The CDR3 sequence is 12 residues long. The germline CDR1 and CDR2 sequences are SGHTA and FQGNSA.

The chain recombines TRBV4-3 with TRBJ2-6; D call uncertain. With 0 bases removed from V and 4 bases from J, the gap between germline ends came to 4 bases. The CDR3 consists of 14 residues. Germline V gene data show CDR1 as LGHNA and CDR2 as YSLEER. CDR3 amino acids: CASSQDIGANVLTF. In DNA form, the CDR3 reads TGCGCCAGCAGCCAAGATATCGGGGCCAACGTCCTGACTTTC.

The chain combines TRBV24-1 with TRBJ2-2; possible D gene TRBD1, 6 bases. Germline values: CDR1 KGHDR, CDR2 SFDVKD. Trimming stripped 6 bases from V and 1 base from J, with 11 bases between. The CDR3 sequence is 15 residues long. The CDR3 DNA sequence: TGTGCCACCAGTCGGTCCAGGGGGAACACCGGGGAGCTGTTTTTT. This sequence encodes CATSRSRGNTGELFF.

V gene TRBV2 combines with J gene TRBJ1-3, with D possibly matching TRBD1 (5 bases). Germline-derived CDR1 and CDR2 are SNHLY and FYNNEI. The CDR3 has 14 residues. Trimming stripped 8 bases from V and 0 bases from J, with 11 bases between. CDR3 amino acids: CASFAGLSGNTIYF. CDR3 bases: TGTGCCAGCTTCGCAGGGCTCTCTGGAAACACCATATATTTT.

V gene TRBV5-1 combines with J gene TRBJ2-7, with 9 positions matching TRBD1. The V segment lost 3 bases and the J segment 2 bases; nucleotides outside the gene matches: 3. Germline-derived CDR1 and CDR2 are SGHRS and YFSETQ. The CDR3 is 14 amino acids. CDR3 residues: CASSWGQGPYEQYF. The CDR3 DNA is TGCGCCAGCAGCTGGGGACAGGGACCCTACGAGCAGTACTTC.

This sequence joins TRBV30 and TRBJ1-2, with D possibly matching TRBD1 (5 bases). With 2 bases removed from V and 8 bases from J, the gap between germline ends came to 12 bases. The CDR3 totals 12 residues. Looked up from germline, CDR1 is GTSNPN and CDR2 is SVGIG (reference sequence). The CDR3 reads CAWSSGVGGYTF. CDR3 bases: TGTGCCTGGAGTTCGGGGGTCGGCGGCTACACCTTC.

The chain joins TRBV10-2 to TRBJ2-2, with 10 nucleotides matching TRBD2. The CDR3 extends over 16 amino acids. Germline loops: CDR1 WSHSY, CDR2 SAAADI. The J segment lost 7 bases and the V segment lost 3 bases, leaving 8 bases of the junction unmatched. The chain's CDR3 is CASSEGAGGPDGELFF. The CDR3 nucleotides are TGCGCCAGCAGTGAAGGAGCGGGGGGGCCGGACGGGGAGCTGTTTTTT.

This rearrangement joins TRBV5-1 to TRBJ2-3; D is perhaps TRBD1 (5 bases). The V gene's germline CDR1 is SGHRS and CDR2 YFSETQ. The germline V and J ends were trimmed by 0 bases and 4 bases, with 9 bases remaining between them. The CDR3 has 14 residues. The CDR3 here is CASSLDGAPDTQYF. In nucleotides, the CDR3 is TGCGCCAGCAGCTTGGATGGGGCCCCAGATACGCAGTATTTT.

The CDR3 DNA reads as TGTGCCAGCAAAGGACAGGGGAACAATCAGCCCCAGCATTTT. It yields the protein CASKGQGNNQPQHF. V gene TRBV2 combines with J gene TRBJ1-5, with 9 bases lining up with TRBD1. The CDR3 totals 14 residues. Germline CDR1 and CDR2: SNHLY and FYNNEI. The junction had 4 bases not matched to a gene; V was cut back by 7 bases and J by 3 bases.

CDR3 loop: CASRRLPDPEAFF. The DNA for the CDR3 is TGTGCCAGCAGGCGACTACCAGACCCTGAAGCTTTCTTT. The chain joins TRBV12-3 or TRBV12-4 to TRBJ1-1; D unclear. The CDR3 is 13 amino acids. V shed 6 bases and J shed 6 bases, with 14 bases lying between them.

CDR3 sequence (DNA): TGTGCCAGCAGCTCCTGGACAGGGGCGGTAGATACGCAGTATTTT. It yields the protein CASSSWTGAVDTQYF. The V call is TRBV7-9, the J call TRBJ2-3; TRBD1 matches at 9 bases. The CDR3 is 15 amino acids. V gave up 4 bases and J gave up 5 bases; unmatched junction bases: 7. Germline CDR1 is SEHNR and CDR2 is FQNEAQ (reference sequence).

This clone was detected only once. The chain recombines TRBV5-1 with TRBJ2-5; 9 bases are shared with TRBD2. This CDR3 has 15 amino acids. Germline CDR1 and CDR2: SGHRS and YFSETQ. Losses at the gene ends were 0 bases for V and 6 bases for J; bases not matched to a gene: 6. This CDR3 is CASSLESSGVKTQYF. Written as DNA, the CDR3 is TGCGCCAGCAGCTTGGAGTCTAGCGGGGTAAAGACCCAGTACTTC.

CDR3 region: CASSQGAPGRAFF. As DNA, the CDR3 is TGTGCCAGCAGCCAAGGGGCGCCGGGGAGGGCTTTCTTT. The rearrangement links TRBV11-3 to TRBJ1-1; D perhaps matches TRBD1 (5 bases). V was clipped by 5 bases and J by 11 bases, with 18 bases between them. This CDR3 is built from 13 residues. Germline assignment: CDR1 SGHNT and CDR2 YENEEA.

V and J are TRBV2 and TRBJ2-1, with TRBD1 matching 9 bases. The CDR3 has 15 residues. The germline CDR1 and CDR2 sequences are SNHLY and FYNNEI. After removal of 6 bases from V and 4 bases from J, the junction contained 7 bases not matched to a gene. The CDR3 is CASRTGTGIYNEQFF. The CDR3 nucleotides are TGTGCCAGCAGGACCGGGACAGGGATTTACAATGAGCAGTTCTTC.

Turning to this clone: Within the sample, other DNA sequences also encode this same CDR3. J is TRBJ1-1 and V is TRBV5-1; TRBD1 is a possible D gene (6 bases). The CDR3 is 12 amino acids. CDR1 and CDR2 (germline): SGHRS, YFSETQ. The ends were cut back, 4 bases at V and 5 bases at J, with 9 bases in the middle. CDR3 amino acids: CASSPTGTEAFF. Here the CDR3 DNA reads TGCGCCAGCAGCCCGACAGGAACTGAAGCTTTCTTT.

The V gene is TRBV1, the J gene TRBJ2-4; the table gives TRBD2 as D, unverified against the DNA. TRBV1 is marked as a pseudogene. This CDR3 comprises 18 residues. CDR3 nucleotide sequence: TGCACCAGCAGCCACAGGGCTAGCGGGGGTCTAGCCAAAAACATTCAGTACTTC. This sequence encodes CTSSHRASGGLAKNIQYF.

Comments on this clone: Other DNA sequences in the sample encode the same CDR3. The gene calls are TRBV4-1 and TRBJ1-5; the match to TRBD1 covers 7 bases. Germline V gives CDR1 MGHRA, CDR2 YSYEKL. Trimming at V came to 0 bases and at J to 6 bases, leaving 5 bases not matched to a gene. The CDR3 runs to 15 residues. CDR3 protein: CASSQDHRGGQPQHF. CDR3 DNA sequence: TGCGCCAGCAGCCAAGATCACAGGGGTGGTCAGCCCCAGCATTTT.

This rearrangement joins TRBV11-2 to TRBJ2-7; 8 bases are shared with TRBD1. Germline loops: CDR1 SGHAT, CDR2 FQNNGV. With 4 bases clipped from V and 6 bases from J, the junction kept 8 bases outside the gene matches. The CDR3 contains 14 residues. The CDR3 sequence: CASSSLTGGSEQYF. In nucleotides, the CDR3 is TGTGCCAGCAGCTCCCTTACAGGGGGTTCCGAGCAGTACTTC.

This chain uses TRBV5-1 with TRBJ2-7, with 9 bases lining up with TRBD1. Losses at the gene ends were 4 bases for V and 9 bases for J; bases not matched to a gene: 26. The CDR3 length is 19 residues. Germline CDR1 SGHRS, CDR2 YFSETQ. CDR3 loop: CASSVTGTGLYHASGRQYF. The CDR3 DNA reads TGCGCCAGCAGCGTGACCGGGACAGGGCTATATCATGCTTCCGGTCGGCAGTACTTC.

The chain carries TRBV13 and TRBJ2-3, with TRBD2 identical over 7 bases. V trimming: 2 bases; J trimming: 7 bases; junction bases outside the gene matches: 9. The CDR3 has 15 amino acids. CDR1 is PRHDT and CDR2 is FYEKMQ in the germline V gene (reference sequence). CDR3 coding DNA: TGTGCCAGCAGCTTATCCGGCGGGGGACTATATACGCAGTATTTT. Its translation: CASSLSGGGLYTQYF.

The chain links TRBV30 to TRBJ2-7, with D perhaps matching TRBD1 (7 bases). CDR1 is GTSNPN, CDR2 SVGIG, per germline (reference sequence). V lost 7 bases, J lost 0 bases, and 16 bases lay in between. The CDR3 sequence is 14 residues long. CDR3 DNA: TGTGCCTTCAGGGGGGCGGGAAACTCCTACGAGCAGTACTTC. Protein sequence: CAFRGAGNSYEQYF.